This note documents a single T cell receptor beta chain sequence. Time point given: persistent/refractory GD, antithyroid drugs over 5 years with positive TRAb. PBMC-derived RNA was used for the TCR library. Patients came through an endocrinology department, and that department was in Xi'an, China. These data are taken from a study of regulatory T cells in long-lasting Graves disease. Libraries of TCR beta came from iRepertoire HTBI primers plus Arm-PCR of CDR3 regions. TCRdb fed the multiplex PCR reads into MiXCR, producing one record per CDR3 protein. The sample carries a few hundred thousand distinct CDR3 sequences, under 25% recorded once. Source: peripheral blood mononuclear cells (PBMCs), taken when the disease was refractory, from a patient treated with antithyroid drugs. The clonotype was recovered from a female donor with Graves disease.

The CDR3 DNA is TGTGCCAGCAGCTTCTTTGGGGCCAACGTCCTGACTTTC. Translation: CASSFFGANVLTF. This chain connects TRBV7-3 to TRBJ2-6; D is uncertain. V dropped 3 bases and J dropped 3 bases, with 3 bases sitting between them. Germline lookup yields CDR1 SGHTA and CDR2 FQGTGA. CDR3 size: 13 residues.